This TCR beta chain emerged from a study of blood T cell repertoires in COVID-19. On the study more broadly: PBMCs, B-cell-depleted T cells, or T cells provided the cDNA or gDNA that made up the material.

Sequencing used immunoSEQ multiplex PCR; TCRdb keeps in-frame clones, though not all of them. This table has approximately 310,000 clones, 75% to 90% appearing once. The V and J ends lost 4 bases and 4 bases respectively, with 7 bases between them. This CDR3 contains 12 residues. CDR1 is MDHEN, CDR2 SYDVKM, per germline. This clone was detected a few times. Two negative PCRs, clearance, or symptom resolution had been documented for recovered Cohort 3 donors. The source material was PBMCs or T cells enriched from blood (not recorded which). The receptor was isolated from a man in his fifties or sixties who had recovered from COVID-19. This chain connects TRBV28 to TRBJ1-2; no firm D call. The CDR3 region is CASSYGPYGYTF. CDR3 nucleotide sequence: TGTGCCAGCAGTTACGGTCCCTATGGCTACACCTTC.